These 27 T cell receptor beta chains were sequenced from one sample in a study of somatic mutations in cytotoxic T cells in rheumatoid arthritis. Produced via immunoSEQ multiplex PCR; TCRdb's table is partial and in-frame only. The sample has approximately 19,000 clones; less than 90% are singletons. The sample was CD8+ T cells sorted from blood. These receptors were taken from an adult with rheumatoid arthritis.

This clone appeared a few times. CDR3 nucleotides: TGTGCCAGCAGCCCACCCACTAGCGGGGGGGTAAATGAGCAGTTCTTC. Its translation is CASSPPTSGGVNEQFF. The chain carries TRBV9 and TRBJ2-1, with TRBD2 identical over 13 bases. CDR1 SGDLS and CDR2 YYNGEE come from the germline V gene. The CDR3 spans 16 residues. With 4 bases clipped from V and 7 bases from J, the junction kept 8 bases outside the gene matches.

This rearrangement joins TRBV4-2 to TRBJ2-1, with 9 bases lining up with TRBD2. The CDR3 is 12 residues long. V shed 3 bases, J shed 10 bases, and the junction held 1 base outside the gene matches. The germline V gene has CDR1 LGHNA and CDR2 YNFKEQ. CDR3 DNA sequence: TGTGCCAGCAGCCACCTAGCGGGAGAGCAGTTCTTC. The encoded protein is CASSHLAGEQFF.

The chain has TRBV6-6 and TRBJ2-1; TRBD2 agrees at 11 bases. Trimming at V came to 6 bases and at J to 3 bases, leaving 4 bases not matched to a gene. This CDR3 is built from 15 residues. Germline V CDR1 and CDR2: MNHNY, SVGAGI (reference sequence). Here the CDR3 DNA reads TGTGCCAGCAGGACTACTAGCGGGGGCTACAATGAGCAGTTCTTC. The encoded protein is CASRTTSGGYNEQFF.

This chain connects TRBV27 to TRBJ1-5; 9 bases line up with TRBD1. Trimming at V came to 5 bases and at J to 2 bases, leaving 4 bases not matched to a gene. The CDR3 spans 15 residues. Germline assignment: CDR1 MNHEY and CDR2 SMNVEV (reference sequence). CDR3 region: CASSDRDRGNQPQHF. In DNA, the CDR3 is TGTGCCAGCAGTGACCGGGACAGGGGCAATCAGCCCCAGCATTTT.

The chain links TRBV11-2 to TRBJ2-3, with TRBD2 matching over 10 bases. Germline V gene data show CDR1 as SGHAT and CDR2 as FQNNGV. The CDR3 loop spans 16 amino acids. After removal of 1 base from V and 2 bases from J, the junction contained 3 bases not matched to a gene. CDR3 bases: TGTGCCAGCAGCTTAGGAGCGGGGGGGACCACAGATACGCAGTATTTT. This gives the protein CASSLGAGGTTDTQYF.

This chain connects TRBV27 to TRBJ2-2, with D unresolved. Deletions cut 2 bases from V and 5 bases from J, with 9 bases between. Germline loops: CDR1 MNHEY, CDR2 SMNVEV (reference sequence). The CDR3 runs 14 residues. CDR3 nucleotides: TGTGCCAGCAGTTTAAGGGCCCTGACCGGGGAGCTGTTTTTT. This translates into CASSLRALTGELFF.

V gene TRBV7-9 combines with J gene TRBJ2-7, with TRBD1 matching 7 bases. The CDR3 is made up of 12 amino acids. V lost 6 bases, J lost 2 bases, and 1 base stayed unmatched. Germline assignment: CDR1 SEHNR and CDR2 FQNEAQ (reference sequence). Written as DNA, the CDR3 is TGTGCCAGCAGGACAGGGACCTACGAGCAGTACTTC. Its protein is CASRTGTYEQYF.

The chain links TRBV25-1 to TRBJ2-2, with 7 nucleotides matching TRBD1. Germline trimming cut 6 bases from V and 3 bases from J; bases unmatched to any gene: 4. CDR3 size: 14 residues. The germline CDR1 and CDR2 sequences are MGHDK and SYGVNS. DNA for the CDR3: TGTGCCAGCAGCCCTGGACAGGACACCGGGGAGCTGTTTTTT. It encodes CASSPGQDTGELFF.

V usage is TRBV13 and J usage is TRBJ1-2; D possibly corresponds to TRBD1 (5 bases). This CDR3 comprises 14 residues. Trimming removed 5 bases from V and 6 bases from J, with 16 bases in between. Germline-derived CDR1 and CDR2 are PRHDT and FYEKMQ (reference sequence). The CDR3 loop is CASSQVQGSDGYTF. CDR3 sequence (DNA): TGTGCCAGCAGCCAAGTTCAGGGTTCTGATGGCTACACCTTC.

V usage is TRBV27 and J usage is TRBJ1-4; 7 nucleotides match TRBD1. From germline, CDR1 is MNHEY and CDR2 SMNVEV (reference sequence). CDR3 size: 17 residues. The V segment lost 5 bases and the J segment 2 bases; nucleotides outside the gene matches: 11. CDR3 in DNA: TGTGCCAGCAGTGTCAGGGGGGTTTTTTCTACTAATGAAAAACTGTTTTTT. Protein product: CASSVRGVFSTNEKLFF.

This clone was counted a few times. J is TRBJ2-7 and V is TRBV7-9, with a tentative D call TRBD2 (5 bases). The CDR3 length is 15 residues. Germline V gene sequence: CDR1 SEHNR, CDR2 FQNEAQ (reference sequence). Trimming stripped 4 bases from V and 3 bases from J, with 16 bases between. The CDR3 region has the DNA TGTGCCAGCAGCTCTCATTCGACGGGAATCTACGAGCAGTACTTC. This codes for CASSSHSTGIYEQYF.

The J gene is TRBJ2-3, the V gene TRBV2; no firm D call. CDR3 length: 15 amino acids. With 8 bases removed from V and 0 bases from J, the gap between germline ends came to 15 bases. The germline gives CDR1 SNHLY, CDR2 FYNNEI. The CDR3 sequence is CASRTGSASTDTQYF. In nucleotides, the CDR3 is TGTGCCAGCCGGACGGGCTCCGCTAGCACAGATACGCAGTATTTT.

This chain uses TRBV7-3 with TRBJ1-2, with TRBD1 matching over 7 bases. The CDR3 has 17 amino acids. Germline V lookup: CDR1 SGHTA, CDR2 FQGTGA. V shed 4 bases and J 4 bases; nucleotides not matched to a gene: 15. Here the CDR3 DNA reads TGTGCCAGCAGCTCCCACCTCCCAACAGGGGATACCTATGGCTACACCTTC. Translated: CASSSHLPTGDTYGYTF.

This clone was detected only once. V usage is TRBV4-1 and J usage is TRBJ1-1, with 8 nucleotides matching TRBD1. Germline CDR1 reads MGHRA; CDR2 reads YSYEKL. The V segment lost 3 bases and the J segment 4 bases; nucleotides outside the gene matches: 7. This CDR3 is 15 amino acids long. This CDR3 is CASSHQGQAATEAFF. The CDR3 DNA sequence: TGCGCCAGCAGCCACCAGGGACAGGCGGCCACTGAAGCTTTCTTT.

The rearrangement uses TRBV4-1 and TRBJ1-5; D not resolved. This CDR3 comprises 14 residues. V was trimmed by 0 bases and J by 1 base, leaving 4 bases between them. Germline loops: CDR1 MGHRA, CDR2 YSYEKL. Here the CDR3 reads CASSQEQSNQPQHF. In DNA form, the CDR3 reads TGCGCCAGCAGCCAAGAGCAGAGCAATCAGCCCCAGCATTTT.

V and J are TRBV7-7 and TRBJ2-5; 7 bases match TRBD2. Germline loops: CDR1 SSHAT, CDR2 FNYEAQ (reference sequence). The CDR3 consists of 15 residues. V lost 3 bases to trimming and J lost 0 bases; unmatched junction nucleotides: 4. The DNA for the CDR3 is TGTGCCAGCAGCTTGAATCGGGGGGACCAAGAGACCCAGTACTTC. Its translation is CASSLNRGDQETQYF.

CDR3 sequence: CASSAPGRNEKLFF. CDR3 DNA sequence: TGTGCCAGCAGTGCCCCAGGTCGCAATGAAAAACTGTTTTTT. V and J are TRBV6-1 and TRBJ1-4; D gene unclear. The germline V gene encodes CDR1 MNHNS and CDR2 SASEGT. V was pared by 4 bases and J by 5 bases, with 11 bases between. The length of the CDR3 is 14 residues.

The chain is built from TRBV4-2 and TRBJ2-1, with D uncertain. V shed 4 bases and J shed 5 bases, with 21 bases lying between them. The germline V gene encodes CDR1 LGHNA and CDR2 YNFKEQ. The CDR3 is 17 residues long. In nucleotides, the CDR3 is TGTGCCAGCAGCCCCCATCCCCGGCGCGAGGAAGACAATGAGCAGTTCTTC. The encoded protein is CASSPHPRREEDNEQFF.

The J gene is TRBJ1-1, the V gene TRBV15; 8 bases line up with TRBD1. Trimming took 9 bases from V and 3 from J; bases not matched to a gene: 9. This CDR3 comprises 14 residues. Germline CDR1 and CDR2: LNHNV and YYDKDF (reference sequence). The CDR3 DNA sequence: TGTGCCACAAACAGGGGGGGGTCTGACACTGAAGCTTTCTTT. Amino acid sequence: CATNRGGSDTEAFF.

A single count supports this clone. The chain combines TRBV19 with TRBJ1-2, with TRBD1 identical over 10 bases. The junction had 4 bases not matched to a gene; V was cut back by 3 bases and J by 6 bases. Per germline, CDR1 LNHDA and CDR2 SQIVND (reference sequence). CDR3 length: 14 residues. The CDR3 region is CASSIGGQGNGYTF. CDR3 sequence (DNA): TGTGCCAGTAGTATCGGGGGACAGGGGAATGGCTACACCTTC. The complete variable domain, with remaining parts taken from reference TRBV19 and TRBJ1-2, reads DGGITQSPKYLFRKEGQNVTLSCEQNLNHDAMYWYRQDPGQGLRLIYYSQIVNDFQKGDIAEGYSVSREKKESFPLTVTSAQKNPTAFYLCASSIGGQGNGYTFGSGTRLTVV.

This rearrangement joins TRBV5-1 to TRBJ2-3; D uncertain. Trimming removed 1 base at V and 0 bases at J, with 9 bases between. Germline CDR1 reads SGHRS; CDR2 reads YFSETQ. The CDR3 sequence is 15 residues long. The CDR3 sequence: CASSLRQSSTDTQYF. The CDR3 coding sequence is TGCGCCAGCAGCTTGCGGCAGTCTAGCACAGATACGCAGTATTTT.

Judged by abundance, this clone is medium-sized. The V call is TRBV5-8, the J call TRBJ2-7; D is possibly TRBD2 (6 bases). The CDR3 is made up of 12 amino acids. Germline V gives CDR1 SGHTS, CDR2 YDEGEE. Deletions cut 4 bases from V and 2 bases from J, with 7 bases between. CDR3 nucleotide sequence: TGTGCCAGCAGCCGGGGGACCTACGAGCAGTACTTC. Amino acids: CASSRGTYEQYF.

This chain connects TRBV7-2 to TRBJ1-5; tentative D call: TRBD1 (6 bases). This CDR3 has 18 amino acids. The germline V and J ends were trimmed by 3 bases and 0 bases, with 18 bases remaining between them. The germline CDR1 and CDR2 sequences are SGHTA and FQGNSA. CDR3 sequence (DNA): TGTGCCAGCAGCTTTTACGAGTGGGGGGCCTATAGCAATCAGCCCCAGCATTTT. Its translation is CASSFYEWGAYSNQPQHF.

The table lists this clone with a few counts. The V call is TRBV29-1, the J call TRBJ2-2; D unclear. The V and J ends lost 6 bases and 4 bases respectively, with 18 bases between them. The CDR3 has 15 amino acids. Germline V lookup: CDR1 SQVTM, CDR2 ANQGSEA. CDR3 residues: CSVSSSRIPTGELFF. CDR3 DNA sequence: TGCAGCGTGTCTTCAAGTCGGATACCCACCGGGGAGCTGTTTTTT.

The V gene is TRBV5-4, the J gene TRBJ2-7; 9 bases are shared with TRBD2. The length of the CDR3 is 16 residues. CDR1 SGHNT and CDR2 YYREEE come from the germline V gene (reference sequence). V lost 0 bases and J lost 4; bases outside the gene matches: 8. DNA for the CDR3: TGTGCCAGCAGCTTGGAGATTAGCGGGGGATGGTACGAGCAGTACTTC. This gives the protein CASSLEISGGWYEQYF.

The V call is TRBV11-2, the J call TRBJ2-1, with D possibly called TRBD1 or TRBD2 (5 bases each). The CDR3 has 17 amino acids. Between the trimmed V and J ends, which lost 1 base and 4 bases, there was a span of 17 bases. Germline V gene lookup returns CDR1 SGHAT and CDR2 FQNNGV. The CDR3 bases are TGTGCCAGCAGCTTAGTTGTGGGGACCAGGGCATACAATGAGCAGTTCTTC. It codes for CASSLVVGTRAYNEQFF.

The chain combines TRBV6-5 with TRBJ2-2; no clear D. V lost 1 base to trimming and J lost 5 bases, with 8 bases between them. This CDR3 contains 14 residues. Germline loops: CDR1 MNHEY, CDR2 SVGAGI. CDR3 sequence reads: CASSYWSRTGELFF. In nucleotides, the CDR3 is TGTGCCAGCAGTTACTGGTCGAGGACCGGGGAGCTGTTTTTT.